The 17 T cell receptor beta chains below come from one sample, sequenced in a study of early T cells in non-severe SARS-CoV-2 infection. TCRdb used MiXCR to reprocess the 5' RACE reads, holding one entry per CDR3 protein. The repertoire holds under 20,000 distinct CDR3 sequences, with roughly 6% as singletons. What was sequenced was whole blood. Source of these receptors: an adult who was a healthcare worker with PCR-confirmed SARS-CoV-2 infection or an uninfected control (not recorded which).

This clonotype was detected many times. The rearrangement joins TRBV24-1 to TRBJ2-2; the D gene could be TRBD1 or TRBD2 (5 bases each). Trimming took 5 bases from V and 6 from J, leaving 9 bases between them. Germline values: CDR1 KGHDR, CDR2 SFDVKD. The length of the CDR3 is 13 residues. This CDR3 is CATSALGAGELFF. In DNA, the CDR3 is TGTGCCACCAGTGCCCTGGGGGCCGGGGAGCTGTTTTTT.

This clonotype ranks as medium-sized (0.01 to 0.1%). This chain connects TRBV6-2 or TRBV6-3 to TRBJ2-3; 8 bases are shared with TRBD2. V was clipped by 4 bases and J by 3 bases; unmatched bases: 9. In germline, CDR1 is MNHEY, CDR2 SVGEGT. This CDR3 is 16 amino acids long. CDR3 sequence (DNA): TGTGCCAGCAGTTGGAGCGGGAGAATTAGGACAGATACGCAGTATTTT. It specifies CASSWSGRIRTDTQYF.

This clonotype was counted at least ten times. The chain recombines TRBV6-5 with TRBJ2-4; 7 nucleotides align to TRBD2. The CDR3 extends over 13 amino acids. The trim removed 8 bases at V and 3 bases at J, leaving 4 bases unmatched. The germline CDR1 and CDR2 sequences are MNHEY and SVGAGI. In nucleotides, the CDR3 is TGTGCCAGCGGGGAGGGGAACAAAAACATTCAGTACTTC. Amino acid sequence: CASGEGNKNIQYF.

This clonotype came up many times. The chain joins TRBV29-1 to TRBJ2-3; 7 bases map to TRBD1. The CDR3 is 15 amino acids. Trimming at V came to 4 bases and at J to 0 bases, leaving 7 bases not matched to a gene. Looked up from germline, CDR1 is SQVTM and CDR2 is ANQGSEA. The CDR3 reads CSVASGTDSTDTQYF. DNA of the CDR3: TGCAGCGTTGCTTCCGGGACAGATAGCACAGATACGCAGTATTTT.

By proportion, this clonotype is medium-sized (0.01 to 0.1%). The chain employs TRBV29-1 and TRBJ2-7; D unresolved. Trimming cost V 0 bases and J 3 bases, with 12 bases left between them. The CDR3 has 14 amino acids. Germline V gives CDR1 SQVTM, CDR2 ANQGSEA. Here the CDR3 DNA reads TGCAGCGTTGAAGATCCCATCGATGACTACGAGCAGTACTTC. Protein sequence: CSVEDPIDDYEQYF.

The rearrangement joins TRBV28 to TRBJ2-7; the match to TRBD2 covers 11 bases. The germline V gene encodes CDR1 MDHEN and CDR2 SYDVKM. With 4 bases clipped from V and 0 bases from J, the junction kept 5 bases outside the gene matches. CDR3 size: 16 residues. CDR3 residues: CASSSRLAGTSYEQYF. The CDR3 coding sequence is TGTGCCAGCAGTTCTCGACTAGCGGGAACCTCCTACGAGCAGTACTTC.

This clonotype was recorded many times. The rearrangement links TRBV4-2 to TRBJ2-1; the match to TRBD2 covers 10 bases. The trim removed 4 bases at V and 9 bases at J, leaving 6 bases unmatched. The CDR3 runs to 14 residues. From germline, CDR1 is LGHNA and CDR2 YNFKEQ. CDR3 DNA: TGTGCCAGCAGCCCTAGCGGGAGCATAGGTGAGCAGTTCTTC. The encoded protein is CASSPSGSIGEQFF.

The chain joins TRBV5-1 to TRBJ2-5, with no clear D. From germline, CDR1 is SGHRS and CDR2 YFSETQ. The CDR3 runs to 12 residues. The V and J ends lost 2 bases and 1 base respectively, with 3 bases between them. CDR3 bases: TGCGCCAGCAGCTTAGCCCAAGAGACCCAGTACTTC. Protein sequence: CASSLAQETQYF. The full variable domain, in which reference TRBV5-1 and TRBJ2-5 provide the parts outside the CDR3, is KAGVTQTPRYLIKTRGQQVTLSCSPISGHRSVSWYQQTPGQGLQFLFEYFSETQRNKGNFPGRFSGRQFSNSRSEMNVSTLELGDSALYLCASSLAQETQYFGPGTRLLVL.

This clonotype was seen repeatedly, ten times or more. J is TRBJ2-7 and V is TRBV10-3, with no clear D. CDR1 and CDR2 (germline): ENHRY, SYGVKD. V was pared by 4 bases and J by 1 base, with 14 bases between. This CDR3 is built from 15 residues. The CDR3 DNA is TGTGCCATCAGTGCCAATATTGGGCTTTCCTACGAGCAGTACTTC. This gives the protein CAISANIGLSYEQYF.

This clonotype is medium-sized (0.01 to 0.1%) in the sample. V and J are TRBV18 and TRBJ2-1; D not resolved. CDR1 and CDR2 (germline): KGHSH, LQKENI. The CDR3 loop spans 11 amino acids. V lost 6 bases to trimming and J lost 4 bases, with 4 bases between them. The CDR3 loop reads CASSTYNEQFF. The CDR3 DNA sequence: TGTGCCAGCTCTACTTACAATGAGCAGTTCTTC.

This clonotype was seen at least ten times. The chain links TRBV6-1 to TRBJ2-3; 7 bases agree with TRBD2. From germline, CDR1 is MNHNS and CDR2 SASEGT. V lost 6 bases and J lost 0; bases outside the gene matches: 18. The CDR3 extends over 19 amino acids. CDR3 sequence reads: CASSATFSQGGRSTDTQYF. Written as DNA, the CDR3 is TGTGCCAGCAGCGCCACTTTCTCCCAGGGAGGGAGAAGCACAGATACGCAGTATTTT.

This clonotype was counted ten times or more. The chain recombines TRBV18 with TRBJ2-2, with a possible D match to TRBD1 (6 bases). Germline assignment: CDR1 KGHSH and CDR2 LQKENI. The CDR3 has 16 residues. Trimming took 3 bases from V and 6 from J, leaving 17 bases between them. CDR3 in amino acids: CASSPSKDSGAGELFF. Written as DNA, the CDR3 is TGTGCCAGCTCACCGAGTAAGGACAGTGGTGCCGGGGAGCTGTTTTTT. Filled out from reference TRBV18 and TRBJ2-2, the complete variable domain reads NAGVMQNPRHLVRRRGQEARLRCSPMKGHSHVYWYRQLPEEGLKFMVYLQKENIIDESGMPKERFSAEFPKEGPSILRIQQVVRGDSAAYFCASSPSKDSGAGELFFGEGSRLTVL.

The V and J genes are TRBV29-1 and TRBJ2-7; 9 bases are shared with TRBD1. Germline V CDR1 and CDR2: SQVTM, ANQGSEA. With V trimmed by 8 bases and J by 7 bases, 6 bases remained unmatched. The CDR3 runs to 11 residues. Here the CDR3 reads CSWGQGGEQYF. The CDR3 bases are TGCAGCTGGGGACAGGGAGGGGAGCAGTACTTC.

This clonotype occurred many times. CDR3 in DNA: TGTGCCAGCAGTGAAGGATGGGAGGGTCGGCAGTTCTTC. This gives the protein CASSEGWEGRQFF. The gene calls are TRBV2 and TRBJ2-1; 7 nucleotides agree with TRBD2. The germline V gene encodes CDR1 SNHLY and CDR2 FYNNEI. V lost 1 base, J lost 12 bases, and 6 bases stayed unmatched. CDR3 length: 13 residues.

This clonotype was counted many times. The chain combines TRBV27 with TRBJ2-1; 8 bases agree with TRBD2. CDR1 and CDR2 (germline): MNHEY, SMNVEV (reference sequence). The ends lost 8 bases at V and 7 bases at J; junction bases unmatched: 7. CDR3 length: 13 residues. As DNA, the CDR3 is TGTGCCAGCCGTTCTAGCGGGTCGAATGAGCAGTTCTTC. It yields the protein CASRSSGSNEQFF.

At least ten counts were recorded for this clonotype. J is TRBJ2-3 and V is TRBV20-1, with D possibly matching TRBD1 (5 bases). Germline V gene lookup returns CDR1 DFQATT and CDR2 SNEGSKA (reference sequence). The CDR3 covers 13 residues. Between the trimmed V and J ends, which lost 2 bases and 3 bases, there was a span of 9 bases. The CDR3 protein is CSARQGGTDTQYF. The CDR3 DNA reads as TGCAGTGCTAGACAGGGTGGAACAGATACGCAGTATTTT.

This clonotype was observed many times. J is TRBJ2-7 and V is TRBV9; the match to TRBD2 covers 7 bases. The CDR3 is 18 residues long. Germline CDR1 and CDR2: SGDLS and YYNGEE. The J segment lost 2 bases and the V segment lost 0 bases, leaving 14 bases of the junction unmatched. This CDR3 is CASSVGPGRGVMTYEQYF. For the CDR3, the DNA is TGTGCCAGCAGCGTAGGGCCAGGGAGGGGCGTTATGACCTACGAGCAGTACTTC.